The 30 T cell receptor beta chains in this list originate from one sample, sequenced in a study of T-cell reconstitution after alpha-beta-depleted transplantation in children. As it was prepared, the TCRbeta library received unique molecular identifiers. One entry per CDR3 protein results from TCRdb running MiXCR on the PCR reads. This table has about 310,000 distinct CDR3 sequences, roughly 21% appearing once. The sample consisted of PBMCs, mostly from graft donor cells, taken 180 days after TCRalphabeta/CD19-depleted stem cell transplant. The receptors come from a male patient younger than 18 who had a stem cell transplant for acute lymphoblastic leukemia, so the T cells may come from the graft donor.

The CDR3 DNA is TGTGCCAGCAGTTGGCCCGGGACTAGGAGGAGCAATGAGCAGTTCTTC. This gives the protein CASSWPGTRRSNEQFF. V gene TRBV12-3 or TRBV12-4 combines with J gene TRBJ2-1; 8 positions match TRBD2. CDR3 size: 16 residues. Trimming cost V 4 bases and J 6 bases; bases outside gene matches: 11.

V gene TRBV4-1 combines with J gene TRBJ2-5, with a tentative D call TRBD2 (6 bases). CDR1 MGHRA and CDR2 YSYEKL come from the germline V gene. The CDR3 length is 16 residues. The ends were cut back, 4 bases at V and 2 bases at J, with 17 bases in the middle. The CDR3 reads CASSRPPAGRQETQYF. CDR3 nucleotides: TGCGCCAGCAGCCGCCCGCCAGCGGGTCGGCAAGAGACCCAGTACTTC.

Details on this clonotype: At one of its ends the junction is not consistent with the germline gene, which may arise from a read error. The genes are TRBV10-3 and TRBJ1-2; unclear D gene. Germline CDR1 reads ENHRY; CDR2 reads SYGVKD. This CDR3 is built from 12 residues. The CDR3 nucleotides are TGTGCCATCAGCCCGACGGGCTATGGCGACACCTTC. Encoded protein: CAISPTGYGDTF.

This clonotype was counted ten times or more. This sequence joins TRBV29-1 and TRBJ2-2, with TRBD1 matching 8 bases. This CDR3 is 14 amino acids long. Germline CDR1 reads SQVTM; CDR2 reads ANQGSEA. The V segment lost 6 bases and the J segment 2 bases; nucleotides outside the gene matches: 5. In DNA, the CDR3 is TGCAGCGTGCGGGACAGGACAAACACCGGGGAGCTGTTTTTT. As protein: CSVRDRTNTGELFF.

The table lists this clonotype with a few counts. This chain uses TRBV27 with TRBJ1-2; 9 nucleotides line up with TRBD1. CDR1 is MNHEY, CDR2 SMNVEV, per germline (reference sequence). CDR3 length: 15 residues. After removal of 9 bases from V and 2 bases from J, the junction contained 10 bases not matched to a gene. In DNA, the CDR3 is TGTGCCAGTAAATTATTTGGGACAGGGAACTATGGCTACACCTTC. Translated: CASKLFGTGNYGYTF.

The chain uses TRBV20-1 and TRBJ2-7; no clear D. Germline CDR1 DFQATT, CDR2 SNEGSKA (reference sequence). V shed 5 bases and J shed 3 bases, with 23 bases lying between them. The CDR3 contains 16 residues. The CDR3 DNA is TGCAGTGCTTTTAGGGCAGTTCAGGTGGGCGACTACGAGCAGTACTTC. Translated, it gives CSAFRAVQVGDYEQYF.

CDR3 region: CASSLLQLAGVANEQFF. The CDR3 coding sequence is TGTGCCAGCAGCTTACTCCAACTAGCGGGAGTGGCCAATGAGCAGTTCTTC. The chain links TRBV7-3 to TRBJ2-1; 11 bases fit TRBD2. The trim removed 2 bases at V and 6 bases at J, leaving 9 bases unmatched. The V gene's germline CDR1 is SGHTA and CDR2 FQGTGA. This CDR3 spans 17 amino acids.

The V and J genes are TRBV2 and TRBJ2-5; D is undetermined. CDR1 is SNHLY and CDR2 is FYNNEI in the germline V gene. Trimming took off 11 bases at V and 2 bases at J, with 12 bases between the two ends. There are 12 residues in the CDR3. Here the CDR3 reads CASETFQETQYF. The DNA for the CDR3 is TGTGCCTCCGAGACGTTTCAAGAGACCCAGTACTTC.

The chain has TRBV7-3 and TRBJ1-1; weak D call: TRBD1 (5 bases). V was trimmed by 5 bases and J by 3 bases, leaving 13 bases between them. Germline CDR1 and CDR2: SGHTA and FQGTGA. This CDR3 is 14 amino acids long. The DNA for the CDR3 is TGTGCCAGCAGCCCACGGGACGGTGACACTGAAGCTTTCTTT. This sequence encodes CASSPRDGDTEAFF.

V is TRBV28 and J is TRBJ1-2; D ambiguous. The CDR3 runs 13 residues. Germline loops: CDR1 MDHEN, CDR2 SYDVKM. The V end was cut by 6 bases, the J end by 3 bases, with 11 bases between. This CDR3 is CASRPIWDYGYTF. CDR3 in DNA: TGTGCCAGCAGACCAATCTGGGACTATGGCTACACCTTC.

This clonotype has a count of ten or more. The chain combines TRBV29-1 with TRBJ2-7, with D perhaps being TRBD1 or TRBD2 (6 bases each). This CDR3 has 13 residues. V was clipped by 6 bases and J by 2 bases, with 14 bases between them. Germline CDR1 is SQVTM and CDR2 is ANQGSEA. CDR3: CSVASGAAYEQYF. The DNA for the CDR3 is TGCAGCGTCGCCTCGGGGGCGGCCTACGAGCAGTACTTC.

The V call is TRBV11-2, the J call TRBJ1-4; 7 positions agree with TRBD1. Germline loops: CDR1 SGHAT, CDR2 FQNNGV. The CDR3 has 16 residues. Unmatched junction bases numbered 8, after V lost 5 bases and J lost 2 bases. Here the CDR3 reads CASSSRTGPTNEKLFF. The CDR3, as DNA: TGTGCCAGCAGCAGCCGGACAGGACCGACTAATGAAAAACTGTTTTTT.

This clonotype was recorded a few times. The chain has TRBV5-1 and TRBJ2-3, with D perhaps TRBD2 (6 bases). V gave up 6 bases and J gave up 4 bases, with 15 bases separating them. This CDR3 is built from 14 residues. Germline CDR1 is SGHRS and CDR2 is YFSETQ. CDR3 sequence reads: CASTTHPGADTQYF. The CDR3 DNA reads TGCGCCAGCACCACTCATCCGGGAGCAGATACGCAGTATTTT.

In DNA, the CDR3 is TGTGCCACCTACAGGGCTGGGGCCAACGTCCTGACTTTC. It is translated as CATYRAGANVLTF. The rearrangement joins TRBV19 to TRBJ2-6, with D possibly matching TRBD1 (6 bases). CDR3 length: 13 residues. Germline-derived CDR1 and CDR2 are LNHDA and SQIVND (reference sequence). Trimming took 10 bases from V and 2 from J, leaving 9 bases between them.

The rearrangement links TRBV5-1 to TRBJ2-5; 11 bases map to TRBD2. The CDR3 runs to 16 residues. In germline, CDR1 is SGHRS, CDR2 YFSETQ. The V and J ends lost 1 base and 2 bases, in that order; junction bases with no gene match: 4. As DNA, the CDR3 is TGCGCCAGCAGCTTGTGGATAGCGGGAGGGCAAGAGACCCAGTACTTC. This encodes CASSLWIAGGQETQYF. The complete variable domain, with remaining parts taken from reference TRBV5-1 and TRBJ2-5, reads KAGVTQTPRYLIKTRGQQVTLSCSPISGHRSVSWYQQTPGQGLQFLFEYFSETQRNKGNFPGRFSGRQFSNSRSEMNVSTLELGDSALYLCASSLWIAGGQETQYFGPGTRLLVL.

The sample holds a few counts of this clonotype. The J gene is TRBJ2-2, the V gene TRBV24-1; D may correspond to TRBD1 or TRBD2 (5 bases each). CDR3 length: 18 residues. The V end lost 7 bases, the J end lost 4 bases, and 24 bases lay between the germline ends. Germline lookup yields CDR1 KGHDR and CDR2 SFDVKD. The CDR3 DNA follows: TGTGCCACCAGCCCCACGGAGGCAGGGCCCGGACCCACCGGGGAGCTGTTTTTT. The encoded protein is CATSPTEAGPGPTGELFF.

In this sample, this clonotype turned up many times. The chain has TRBV12-3 or TRBV12-4 and TRBJ1-2; the D is unclear. There are 12 residues in the CDR3. Deletions cut 0 bases from V and 4 bases from J, with 3 bases between. For the CDR3, the DNA is TGTGCCAGCAGTTTAGCCCGCTATGGCTACACCTTC. Encoded protein: CASSLARYGYTF.

V is TRBV5-1 and J is TRBJ2-5, with D possibly called TRBD1 or TRBD2 (5 bases each). V was shortened by 7 bases and J by 5 bases, with 21 bases between the two germline ends. The CDR3 has 15 amino acids. Germline CDR1 is SGHRS and CDR2 is YFSETQ. CDR3 residues: CASGSGGTTGETQYF. The CDR3, as DNA: TGCGCCAGCGGAAGTGGGGGTACGACCGGGGAGACCCAGTACTTC. Full variable domain (remainder filled in from reference TRBV5-1 and TRBJ2-5): KAGVTQTPRYLIKTRGQQVTLSCSPISGHRSVSWYQQTPGQGLQFLFEYFSETQRNKGNFPGRFSGRQFSNSRSEMNVSTLELGDSALYLCASGSGGTTGETQYFGPGTRLLVL.

This clonotype has a handful of counts. The chain uses TRBV12-3 or TRBV12-4 and TRBJ2-7; TRBD2 is a possible D gene (6 bases). V lost 6 bases and J lost 2, with 14 bases in between. The CDR3 loop spans 14 amino acids. The CDR3 here is CASSPGVRPYEQYF. The CDR3 DNA reads TGTGCCAGCAGCCCGGGAGTAAGGCCCTACGAGCAGTACTTC.

Only a few counts were recorded for this clonotype. V gene TRBV7-2 combines with J gene TRBJ2-1; D ambiguous. This CDR3 spans 13 amino acids. Germline V gives CDR1 SGHTA, CDR2 FQGNSA. Trimming removed 2 bases from V and 5 bases from J, with 7 bases in between. The DNA for the CDR3 is TGTGCCAGCAGCTTAACTCCCGACAATGAGCAGTTCTTC. Its translation: CASSLTPDNEQFF. Together with reference TRBV7-2 and TRBJ2-1, the CDR3 gives the full variable domain: GAGVSQSPSNKVTEKGKDVELRCDPISGHTALYWYRQSLGQGLEFLIYFQGNSAPDKSGLPSDRFSAERTGGSVSTLTIQRTQQEDSAVYLCASSLTPDNEQFFGPGTRLTVL.

The V gene is TRBV18, the J gene TRBJ1-1; D remains ambiguous. This CDR3 has 15 residues. V was clipped by 3 bases and J by 1 base, with 12 bases between them. Per germline, CDR1 KGHSH and CDR2 LQKENI. CDR3 amino acids: CASSPAATRNTEAFF. The DNA of the CDR3 is TGTGCCAGCTCACCCGCGGCCACCCGGAACACTGAAGCTTTCTTT.

As to this clonotype: The junction differs from germline at one of its ends, possibly a read error. The chain joins TRBV7-6 to TRBJ2-7, with a possible D match to TRBD2 (6 bases). Per the germline V gene, CDR1 is SGHVS and CDR2 is FNYEAQ. The CDR3 extends over 13 amino acids. The CDR3 DNA sequence: TGTGCCAGCAGTAATATAATCGCAGCGGGCCCCTCCTTC. Protein product: CASSNIIAAGPSF.

V is TRBV7-9 and J is TRBJ2-5, with TRBD2 as a possible D gene (5 bases). The CDR3 covers 13 residues. V was pared by 6 bases and J by 1 base, with 9 bases between. Germline CDR1 is SEHNR and CDR2 is FQNEAQ (reference sequence). CDR3 sequence reads: CASSSLVQETQYF. The CDR3 region has the DNA TGTGCCAGCAGTTCACTAGTCCAAGAGACCCAGTACTTC.

In its sample, this clonotype was seen many times. The V and J genes are TRBV12-3 or TRBV12-4 and TRBJ2-7; perhaps TRBD1 as D (6 bases). With 2 bases removed from V and 3 bases from J, the gap between germline ends came to 8 bases. The CDR3 has 13 residues. The CDR3 spells CASSLRDNYEQYF. The CDR3 DNA sequence: TGTGCCAGCAGTTTACGGGACAACTACGAGCAGTACTTC.

This clonotype was counted only a few times. The chain is built from TRBV3-1 and TRBJ2-7; TRBD2 aligns across 7 bases. V gave up 4 bases and J gave up 3 bases; unmatched junction bases: 12. The CDR3 loop spans 16 amino acids. From germline, CDR1 is LGHDT and CDR2 YNNKEL (reference sequence). CDR3 sequence: CASSPENPGGLYEQYF. DNA of the CDR3: TGTGCCAGCAGCCCCGAAAACCCGGGAGGCCTCTACGAGCAGTACTTC.

This clonotype was recorded at least ten times. At one end, the junction sequence differs from germline, possibly due to a read error. This rearrangement joins TRBV5-1 to TRBJ2-3; D not resolved. The CDR3 has 12 amino acids. Looked up from germline, CDR1 is SGHRS and CDR2 is YFSETQ. The CDR3 DNA follows: TGTGCCAGCAGCTTAAACACAGATACGCAGTATTTT. Its protein product is CASSLNTDTQYF.

V gene TRBV29-1 combines with J gene TRBJ2-3; 9 nucleotides line up with TRBD1. The CDR3 covers 14 residues. The ends lost 6 bases at V and 0 bases at J; junction bases unmatched: 4. CDR1 and CDR2 (germline): SQVTM, ANQGSEA. CDR3 nucleotides: TGCAGCGTCGACGACAGGGGGAGCACAGATACGCAGTATTTT. Translation gives CSVDDRGSTDTQYF.

The J gene is TRBJ2-1, the V gene TRBV18, with D maybe TRBD2 (5 bases). The ends were cut back, 5 bases at V and 0 bases at J, with 17 bases in the middle. Germline V gives CDR1 KGHSH, CDR2 LQKENI. This CDR3 has 17 residues. This CDR3 is CASSSSATLGSYNEQFF. CDR3 DNA: TGTGCCAGCTCATCATCAGCGACACTAGGCTCCTACAATGAGCAGTTCTTC.

This clonotype was counted many times. The chain has TRBV4-1 and TRBJ2-5; no definite D call. The ends were cut back, 5 bases at V and 2 bases at J, with 9 bases in the middle. The CDR3 loop spans 13 amino acids. Per the germline V gene, CDR1 is MGHRA and CDR2 is YSYEKL. The CDR3 reads CASSWAWQETQYF. The CDR3 DNA reads TGCGCCAGCAGCTGGGCGTGGCAAGAGACCCAGTACTTC.

This chain joins TRBV27 and TRBJ2-1; TRBD2 matches at 7 bases. Germline V CDR1 and CDR2: MNHEY, SMNVEV (reference sequence). CDR3 length: 15 residues. V lost 0 bases, J lost 4 bases, and 3 bases stayed unmatched. The CDR3 region is CASSLSGGVYNEQFF. CDR3 DNA sequence: TGTGCCAGCAGTTTATCTGGGGGGGTATACAATGAGCAGTTCTTC.